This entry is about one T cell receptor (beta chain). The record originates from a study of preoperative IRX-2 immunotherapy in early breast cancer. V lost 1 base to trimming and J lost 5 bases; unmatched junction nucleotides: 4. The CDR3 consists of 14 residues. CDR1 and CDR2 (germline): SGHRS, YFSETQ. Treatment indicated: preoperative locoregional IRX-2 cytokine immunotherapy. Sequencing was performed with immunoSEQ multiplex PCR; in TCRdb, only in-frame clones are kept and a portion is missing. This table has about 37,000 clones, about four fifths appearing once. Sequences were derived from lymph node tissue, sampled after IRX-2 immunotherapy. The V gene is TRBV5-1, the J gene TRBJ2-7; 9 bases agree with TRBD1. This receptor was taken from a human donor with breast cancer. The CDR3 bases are TGCGCCAGCAGCTTGAGACAGGGGGGCGACGAGCAGTACTTC. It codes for CASSLRQGGDEQYF. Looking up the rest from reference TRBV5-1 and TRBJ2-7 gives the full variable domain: KAGVTQTPRYLIKTRGQQVTLSCSPISGHRSVSWYQQTPGQGLQFLFEYFSETQRNKGNFPGRFSGRQFSNSRSEMNVSTLELGDSALYLCASSLRQGGDEQYFGPGTRLTVT.